These 13 T cell receptor beta chains were all obtained from the same sample, sequenced in a study of Ad26.COV2.S vaccination and SARS-CoV-2 variants. Indicated treatment: around 19 received Ad26.COV2.S at low or high dose, single or two shots; 5 received placebo; per-sample allocation not given. Day 63 after the first vaccine or placebo injection was the time point for sampling. Method: immunoSEQ multiplex PCR; TCRdb's copy keeps in-frame clones and lacks some. This sample has around 500,000 clones, with roughly 87% found just once. The sample here was peripheral blood, taken in a trial of Ad26.COV2.S vaccine versus placebo. The receptors stem from a person between 18 and 65 years old who received the Ad26.COV2.S COVID-19 vaccine or a placebo.

The V gene is TRBV27, the J gene TRBJ1-2, with 7 bases that match TRBD1. The CDR3 contains 14 residues. Trimming cost V 5 bases and J 5 bases; bases outside gene matches: 8. The germline V gene encodes CDR1 MNHEY and CDR2 SMNVEV (reference sequence). The CDR3 protein is CASSSPGTAYGYTF. The DNA for the CDR3 is TGTGCCAGCAGTAGCCCCGGGACAGCTTATGGCTACACCTTC.

This clone appeared once. V usage is TRBV7-8 and J usage is TRBJ1-1; D is ambiguous. Germline V CDR1 and CDR2: SGHVS, FQNEAQ. This CDR3 is built from 14 residues. V was shortened by 5 bases and J by 1 base, with 11 bases between the two germline ends. CDR3 residues: CASSDRPSNTEAFF. In DNA, the CDR3 is TGTGCCAGCAGCGATAGACCGTCGAACACTGAAGCTTTCTTT. Supplemented by reference TRBV7-8 and TRBJ1-1, the full variable domain reads GAGVSQSPRYKVAKRGQDVALRCDPISGHVSLFWYQQALGQGPEFLTYFQNEAQLDKSGLPSDRFFAERPEGSVSTLKIQRTQQEDSAVYLCASSDRPSNTEAFFGQGTRLTVV.

The chain joins TRBV6-6 to TRBJ1-1; weak D call: TRBD1 (5 bases). In germline, CDR1 is MNHNY, CDR2 SVGAGI (reference sequence). Trimming removed 6 bases from V and 0 bases from J, with 11 bases in between. This CDR3 contains 14 residues. The CDR3, as DNA: TGTGCCAGCAGACCGGGACGGGTGAACACTGAAGCTTTCTTT. Its translation: CASRPGRVNTEAFF.

The sample holds one count of this clone. The chain employs TRBV7-8 and TRBJ2-1; 7 nucleotides line up with TRBD1. Unmatched junction bases numbered 12, after V lost 2 bases and J lost 5 bases. The CDR3 contains 17 residues. Germline V CDR1 and CDR2: SGHVS, FQNEAQ. CDR3 coding DNA: TGTGCCAGCAGCTTAACCCTGACAGGGAAAGGAGACAATGAGCAGTTCTTC. Translating gives CASSLTLTGKGDNEQFF.

The chain recombines TRBV24-1 with TRBJ1-2; possibly TRBD1 for D (6 bases). This CDR3 has 15 residues. The V end was cut by 4 bases, the J end by 4 bases, with 15 bases between. Germline V gives CDR1 KGHDR, CDR2 SFDVKD. The CDR3 region is CATSDSGQSSYGYTF. The CDR3 DNA sequence: TGTGCCACCAGTGACTCCGGACAGTCTAGCTATGGCTACACCTTC.

The CDR3 bases are TGTGCCAGCACGGGACACATCCCTTACAACACTGAAGCTTTCTTT. Translation gives CASTGHIPYNTEAFF. The chain is built from TRBV18 and TRBJ1-1; D may be TRBD1 (6 bases). The length of the CDR3 is 15 residues. CDR1 and CDR2 (germline): KGHSH, LQKENI. V lost 8 bases, J lost 2 bases, and 18 bases lay in between.

The chain links TRBV4-3 to TRBJ2-3; D is possibly TRBD1 (6 bases). CDR1 and CDR2 (germline): LGHNA, YSLEER. V dropped 1 base and J dropped 0 bases, with 11 bases sitting between them. The CDR3 extends over 16 amino acids. CDR3 DNA: TGCGCCAGCAGCCAAGTTCAGGGGTGGAGCACAGATACGCAGTATTTT. Translation gives CASSQVQGWSTDTQYF.

This chain uses TRBV6-2 or TRBV6-3 with TRBJ1-2; D remains ambiguous. Looked up from germline, CDR1 is MNHEY and CDR2 is SVGEGT. There are 13 residues in the CDR3. Trimming removed 6 bases from V and 0 bases from J, with 8 bases in between. CDR3 nucleotides: TGTGCCAGCAGATACAGTCCTAACTATGGCTACACCTTC. It is translated as CASRYSPNYGYTF.

The rearrangement uses TRBV7-2 and TRBJ1-1; 8 bases are shared with TRBD1. Germline V gene sequence: CDR1 SGHTA, CDR2 FQGNSA. V shed 5 bases and J 4 bases; nucleotides not matched to a gene: 9. This CDR3 comprises 15 residues. CDR3 loop: CASSPGQGTGTEAFF. Written as DNA, the CDR3 is TGTGCCAGCAGCCCAGGACAGGGTACGGGCACTGAAGCTTTCTTT.

The rearrangement links TRBV6-5 to TRBJ1-6; TRBD1 might be the D (6 bases). CDR3 length: 13 amino acids. Germline CDR1 MNHEY, CDR2 SVGAGI. With 6 bases removed from V and 19 bases from J, the gap between germline ends came to 22 bases. CDR3 protein: CASSFRDTKTRHF. The CDR3 DNA reads as TGTGCCAGCAGCTTCCGGGACACAAAAACCCGGCACTTT.

J is TRBJ2-1 and V is TRBV13, with 10 bases fitting TRBD1. This CDR3 region has 14 residues. The V and J ends lost 5 bases and 6 bases, in that order; junction bases with no gene match: 4. The germline CDR1 and CDR2 sequences are PRHDT and FYEKMQ (reference sequence). In DNA, the CDR3 is TGTGCCAGCAGCATTCGGACAGGGGGCAATGAGCAGTTCTTC. It specifies CASSIRTGGNEQFF.

This chain links TRBV5-1 with TRBJ2-5, with D possibly matching TRBD1 (6 bases). The CDR3 length is 15 residues. The V gene's germline CDR1 is SGHRS and CDR2 YFSETQ. V was pared by 6 bases and J by 4 bases, with 19 bases between. CDR3 nucleotides: TGCGCCAGCAACCCCAACAGGGTAGGAAGAGAGACCCAGTACTTC. This codes for CASNPNRVGRETQYF.

The chain employs TRBV19 and TRBJ2-5, with 8 nucleotides matching TRBD2. Germline V gives CDR1 LNHDA, CDR2 SQIVND (reference sequence). There are 12 residues in the CDR3. With 6 bases clipped from V and 4 bases from J, the junction kept 1 base outside the gene matches. DNA for the CDR3: TGTGCCAGTAGCGGGGGGGTAGAGACCCAGTACTTC. Amino acid sequence: CASSGGVETQYF.